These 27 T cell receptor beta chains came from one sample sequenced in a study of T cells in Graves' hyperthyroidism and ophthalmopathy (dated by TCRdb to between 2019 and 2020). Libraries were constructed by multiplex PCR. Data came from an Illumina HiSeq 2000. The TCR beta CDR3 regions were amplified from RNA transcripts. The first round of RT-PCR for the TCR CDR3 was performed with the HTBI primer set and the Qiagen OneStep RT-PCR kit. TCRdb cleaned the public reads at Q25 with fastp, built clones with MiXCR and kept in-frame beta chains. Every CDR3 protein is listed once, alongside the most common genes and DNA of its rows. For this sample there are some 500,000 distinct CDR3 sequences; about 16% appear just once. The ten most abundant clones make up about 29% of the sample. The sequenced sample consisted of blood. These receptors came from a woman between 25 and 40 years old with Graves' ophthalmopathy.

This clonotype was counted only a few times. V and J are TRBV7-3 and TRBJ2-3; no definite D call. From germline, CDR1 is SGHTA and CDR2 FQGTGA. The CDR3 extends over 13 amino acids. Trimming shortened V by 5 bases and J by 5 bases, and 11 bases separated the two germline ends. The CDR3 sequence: CASSPVSGDTQYF. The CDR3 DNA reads TGTGCCAGCAGCCCCGTTTCGGGAGATACGCAGTATTTT.

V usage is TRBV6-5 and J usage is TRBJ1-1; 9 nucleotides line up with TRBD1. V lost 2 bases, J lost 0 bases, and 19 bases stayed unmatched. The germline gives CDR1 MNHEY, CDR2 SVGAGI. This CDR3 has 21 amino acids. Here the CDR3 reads CASSYPRTGAATLRVNTEAFF. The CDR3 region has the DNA TGTGCCAGCAGTTACCCACGGACAGGGGCCGCAACCCTCCGAGTGAACACTGAAGCTTTCTTT.

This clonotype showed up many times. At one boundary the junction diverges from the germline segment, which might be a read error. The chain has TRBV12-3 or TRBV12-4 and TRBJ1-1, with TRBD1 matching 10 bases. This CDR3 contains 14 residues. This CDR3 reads CASSPGTGVTEAFF. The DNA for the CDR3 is TGCGCCAGCAGCCCCGGGACAGGGGTGACTGAAGCTTTCTTT.

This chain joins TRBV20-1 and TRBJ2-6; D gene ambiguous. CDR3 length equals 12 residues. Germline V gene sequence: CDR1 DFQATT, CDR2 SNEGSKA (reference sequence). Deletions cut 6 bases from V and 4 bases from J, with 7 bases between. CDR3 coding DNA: TGCAGTGCGGGTGCGGGGGCCAACGTCCTGACTTTC. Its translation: CSAGAGANVLTF.

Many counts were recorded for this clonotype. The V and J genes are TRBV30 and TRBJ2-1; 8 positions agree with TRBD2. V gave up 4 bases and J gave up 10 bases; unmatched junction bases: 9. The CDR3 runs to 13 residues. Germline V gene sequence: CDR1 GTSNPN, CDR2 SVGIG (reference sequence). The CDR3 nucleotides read TGTGCCTGGAACCGTGGAGCGGGAGTCGAGCAGTTCTTC. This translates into CAWNRGAGVEQFF.

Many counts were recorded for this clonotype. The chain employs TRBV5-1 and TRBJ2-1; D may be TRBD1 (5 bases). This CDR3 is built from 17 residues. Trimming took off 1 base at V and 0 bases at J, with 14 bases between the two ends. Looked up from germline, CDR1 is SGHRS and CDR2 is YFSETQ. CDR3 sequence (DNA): TGCGCCAGCAGCTTGCGTAGGGGATCGAGCTCCTACAATGAGCAGTTCTTC. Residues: CASSLRRGSSSYNEQFF.

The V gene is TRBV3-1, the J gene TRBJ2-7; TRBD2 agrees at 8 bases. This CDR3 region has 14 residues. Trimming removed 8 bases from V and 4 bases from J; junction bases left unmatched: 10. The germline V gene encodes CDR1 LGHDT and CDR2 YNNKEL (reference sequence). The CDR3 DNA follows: TGTGCCAGCGTCGACTCGACTAGCGCGTACGAGCAGTACTTC. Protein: CASVDSTSAYEQYF.

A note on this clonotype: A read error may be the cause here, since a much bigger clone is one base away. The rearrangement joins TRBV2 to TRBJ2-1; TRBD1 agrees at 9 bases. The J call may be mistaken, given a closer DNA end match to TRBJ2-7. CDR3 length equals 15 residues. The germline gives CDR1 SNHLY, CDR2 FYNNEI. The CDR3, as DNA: TGTGCCAGCAGTCCAACAGGGGGCTCCTACAATGAGCAGTACTTC. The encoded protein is CASSPTGGSYNEQYF.

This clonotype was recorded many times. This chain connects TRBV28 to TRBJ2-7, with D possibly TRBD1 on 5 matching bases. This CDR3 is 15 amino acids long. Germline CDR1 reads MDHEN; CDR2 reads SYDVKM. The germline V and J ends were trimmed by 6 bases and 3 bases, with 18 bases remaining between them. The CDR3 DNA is TGTGCCAGCAGAGACAACCAGGGTATCGGCTACGAGCAGTACTTC. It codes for CASRDNQGIGYEQYF.

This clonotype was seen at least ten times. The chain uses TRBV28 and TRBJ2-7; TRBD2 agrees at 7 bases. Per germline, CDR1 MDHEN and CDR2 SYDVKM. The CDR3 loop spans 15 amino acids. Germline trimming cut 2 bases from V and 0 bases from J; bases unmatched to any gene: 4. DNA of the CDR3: TGTGCCAGCAGTTTACATGGCGGGAGCTCCTACGAGCAGTACTTC. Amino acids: CASSLHGGSSYEQYF. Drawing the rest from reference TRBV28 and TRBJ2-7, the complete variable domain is DVKVTQSSRYLVKRTGEKVFLECVQDMDHENMFWYRQDPGLGLRLIYFSYDVKMKEKGDIPEGYSVSREKKERFSLILESASTNQTSMYLCASSLHGGSSYEQYFGPGTRLTVT.

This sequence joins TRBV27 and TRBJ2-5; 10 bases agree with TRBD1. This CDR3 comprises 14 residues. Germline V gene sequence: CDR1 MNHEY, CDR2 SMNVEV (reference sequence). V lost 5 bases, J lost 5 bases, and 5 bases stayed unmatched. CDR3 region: CASSPLDRGETQYF. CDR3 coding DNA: TGTGCCAGCAGTCCACTGGACAGGGGGGAGACCCAGTACTTC.

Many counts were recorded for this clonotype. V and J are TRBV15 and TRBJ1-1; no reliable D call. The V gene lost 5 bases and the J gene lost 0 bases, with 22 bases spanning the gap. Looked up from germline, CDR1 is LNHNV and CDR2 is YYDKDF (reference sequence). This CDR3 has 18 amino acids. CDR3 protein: CATSHSGLQAKMNTEAFF. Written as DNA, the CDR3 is TGTGCCACCAGCCATTCCGGGTTACAAGCTAAGATGAACACTGAAGCTTTCTTT.

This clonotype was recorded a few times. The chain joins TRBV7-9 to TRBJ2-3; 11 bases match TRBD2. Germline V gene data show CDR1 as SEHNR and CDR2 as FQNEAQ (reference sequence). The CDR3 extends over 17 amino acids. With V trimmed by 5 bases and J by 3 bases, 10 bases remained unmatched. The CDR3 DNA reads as TGTGCCAGCAGCCCCACCACCGCTAGCGGGAGGACAGATACGCAGTATTTT. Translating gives CASSPTTASGRTDTQYF. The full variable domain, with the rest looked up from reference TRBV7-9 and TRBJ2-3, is DTGVSQNPRHKITKRGQNVTFRCDPISEHNRLYWYRQTLGQGPEFLTYFQNEAQLEKSRLLSDRFSAERPKGSFSTLEIQRTEQGDSAMYLCASSPTTASGRTDTQYFGPGTRLTVL.

The chain's CDR3 is CSARKAQGSRYEQYF. The CDR3 coding sequence is TGCAGTGCTCGAAAGGCACAGGGGTCCCGCTACGAGCAGTACTTC. The chain is built from TRBV20-1 and TRBJ2-7, with 7 bases fitting TRBD1. Trimming took 5 bases from V and 3 from J; bases not matched to a gene: 13. Germline values: CDR1 DFQATT, CDR2 SNEGSKA (reference sequence). The CDR3 loop spans 15 amino acids.

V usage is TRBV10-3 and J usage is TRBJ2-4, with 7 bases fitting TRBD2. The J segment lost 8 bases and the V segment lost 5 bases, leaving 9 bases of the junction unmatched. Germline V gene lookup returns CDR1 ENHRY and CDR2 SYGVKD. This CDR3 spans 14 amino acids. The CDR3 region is CAISRRLAGDIQYF. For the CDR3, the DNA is TGTGCCATCAGTAGAAGACTAGCCGGCGACATTCAGTACTTC.

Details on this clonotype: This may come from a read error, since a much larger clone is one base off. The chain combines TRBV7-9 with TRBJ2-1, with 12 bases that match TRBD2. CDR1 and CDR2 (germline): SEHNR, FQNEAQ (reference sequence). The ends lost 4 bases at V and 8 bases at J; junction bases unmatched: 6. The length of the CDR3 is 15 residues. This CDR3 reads CASSYLAGGEDEQFF. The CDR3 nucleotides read TGTGCCAGCAGCTATCTAGCGGGAGGGGAGGATGAGCAGTTCTTC.

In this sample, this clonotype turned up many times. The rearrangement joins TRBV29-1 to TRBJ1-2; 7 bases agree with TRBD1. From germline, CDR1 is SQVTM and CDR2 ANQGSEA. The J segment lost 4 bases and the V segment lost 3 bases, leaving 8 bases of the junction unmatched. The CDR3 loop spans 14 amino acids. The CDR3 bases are TGCAGCGTTGACAGGGGGGGGCCATTCTATGGCTACACCTTC. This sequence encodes CSVDRGGPFYGYTF.

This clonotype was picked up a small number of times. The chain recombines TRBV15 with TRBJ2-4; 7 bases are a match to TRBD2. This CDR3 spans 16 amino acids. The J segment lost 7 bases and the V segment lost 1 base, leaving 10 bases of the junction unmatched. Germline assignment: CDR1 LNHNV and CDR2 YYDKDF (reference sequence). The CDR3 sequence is CATSRARARGGNIQYF. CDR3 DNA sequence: TGTGCCACCAGCAGAGCCCGCGCCCGGGGAGGGAACATTCAGTACTTC.

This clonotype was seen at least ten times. CDR3 DNA: TGTGCCAGCAGTCTACGGACTAGCGGGAGTTTCAGTGAGCAGTTCTTC. Translated, it gives CASSLRTSGSFSEQFF. The chain combines TRBV28 with TRBJ2-1, with TRBD2 matching over 13 bases. The CDR3 contains 16 residues. The V and J ends lost 5 bases and 9 bases, in that order; junction bases with no gene match: 10. Per germline, CDR1 MDHEN and CDR2 SYDVKM. Full variable domain (outside the CDR3, taken from reference TRBV28 and TRBJ2-1): DVKVTQSSRYLVKRTGEKVFLECVQDMDHENMFWYRQDPGLGLRLIYFSYDVKMKEKGDIPEGYSVSREKKERFSLILESASTNQTSMYLCASSLRTSGSFSEQFFGPGTRLTVL.

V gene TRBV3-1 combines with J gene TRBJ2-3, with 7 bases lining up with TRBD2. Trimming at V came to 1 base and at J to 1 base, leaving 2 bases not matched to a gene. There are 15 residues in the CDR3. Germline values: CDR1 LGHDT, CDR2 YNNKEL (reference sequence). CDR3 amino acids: CASSQVSGRTDTQYF. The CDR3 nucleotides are TGTGCCAGCAGCCAAGTTAGCGGGCGCACAGATACGCAGTATTTT.

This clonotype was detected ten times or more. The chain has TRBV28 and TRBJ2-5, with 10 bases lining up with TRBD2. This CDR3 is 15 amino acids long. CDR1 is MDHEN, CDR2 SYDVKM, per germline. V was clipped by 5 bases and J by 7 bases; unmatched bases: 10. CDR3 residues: CASSVPLAGVGTQYF. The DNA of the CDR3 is TGTGCCAGCAGTGTTCCGCTAGCGGGGGTAGGGACCCAGTACTTC.

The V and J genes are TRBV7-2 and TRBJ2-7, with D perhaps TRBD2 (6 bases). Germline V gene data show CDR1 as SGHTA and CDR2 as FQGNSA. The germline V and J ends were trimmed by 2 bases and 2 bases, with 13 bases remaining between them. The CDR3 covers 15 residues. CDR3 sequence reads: CASSLTGSSAYEQYF. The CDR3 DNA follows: TGTGCCAGCAGCTTAACAGGATCTAGCGCCTACGAGCAGTACTTC.

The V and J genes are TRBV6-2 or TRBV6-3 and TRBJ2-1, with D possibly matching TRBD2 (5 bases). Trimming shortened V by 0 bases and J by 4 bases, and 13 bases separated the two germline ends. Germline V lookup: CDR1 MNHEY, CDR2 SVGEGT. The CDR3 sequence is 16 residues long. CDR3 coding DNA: TGTGCCAGCAGTTACTCGACGGGGATACCATACAATGAGCAGTTCTTC. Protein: CASSYSTGIPYNEQFF.

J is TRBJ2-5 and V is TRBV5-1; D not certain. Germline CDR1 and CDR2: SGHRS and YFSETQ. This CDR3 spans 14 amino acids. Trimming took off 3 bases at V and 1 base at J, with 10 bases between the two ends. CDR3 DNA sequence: TGCGCCAGCAGCTCTTGGTGGGCCCAAGAGACCCAGTACTTC. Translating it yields CASSSWWAQETQYF. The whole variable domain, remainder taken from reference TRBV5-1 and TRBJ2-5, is KAGVTQTPRYLIKTRGQQVTLSCSPISGHRSVSWYQQTPGQGLQFLFEYFSETQRNKGNFPGRFSGRQFSNSRSEMNVSTLELGDSALYLCASSSWWAQETQYFGPGTRLLVL.

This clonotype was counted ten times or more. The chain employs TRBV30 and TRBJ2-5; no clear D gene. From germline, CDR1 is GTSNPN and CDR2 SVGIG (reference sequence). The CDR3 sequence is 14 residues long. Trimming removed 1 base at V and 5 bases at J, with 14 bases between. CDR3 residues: CAWSGYEGGETQYF. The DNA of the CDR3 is TGTGCCTGGAGTGGCTATGAAGGTGGGGAGACCCAGTACTTC. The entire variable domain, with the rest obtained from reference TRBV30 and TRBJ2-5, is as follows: SQTIHQWPATLVQPVGSPLSLECTVEGTSNPNLYWYRQAAGRGLQLLFYSVGIGQISSEVPQNLSASRPQDRQFILSSKKLLLSDSGFYLCAWSGYEGGETQYFGPGTRLLVL.

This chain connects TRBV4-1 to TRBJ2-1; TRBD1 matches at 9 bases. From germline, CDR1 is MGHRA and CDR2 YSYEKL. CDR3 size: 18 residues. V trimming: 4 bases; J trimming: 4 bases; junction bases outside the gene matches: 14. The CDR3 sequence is CASSLVPPGQGSYNEQFF. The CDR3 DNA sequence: TGCGCCAGCAGCCTTGTACCGCCGGGACAGGGATCATACAATGAGCAGTTCTTC.

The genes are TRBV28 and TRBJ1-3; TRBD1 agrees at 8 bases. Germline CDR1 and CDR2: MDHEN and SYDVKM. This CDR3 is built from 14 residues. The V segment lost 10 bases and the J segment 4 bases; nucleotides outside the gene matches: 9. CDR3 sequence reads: CATGGTGEGNTIYF. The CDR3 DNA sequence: TGTGCCACCGGAGGGACAGGAGAAGGAAACACCATATATTTT.